Below, one T cell receptor beta chain is given with its context. No antigen is known for it. cDNA reverse transcribed from extracted RNA served as the sequencing template. Clones were read by immunoSEQ multiplex PCR, and TCRdb kept only the in-frame ones, dropping some. The sample contains roughly 180,000 clones, 53% of which appear only once. This sample stems from a study of CD8+ T cells in alopecia areata. Overall study results and limits: Under tofacitinib, fewer expanded CD8+ clones appeared among the top 100 scalp clones. Tofacitinib did not eliminate many expanded lesional clones from scalp or blood. Among the cells sequenced in scalp samples are also the resident alphabeta T cells of normal skin.

This sample's treatment: oral pan-JAK inhibitor, 5-10 mg twice daily. Sampling of alopecia areata patients yielded lesional scalp punch biopsies as well as peripheral blood. V lost 10 bases and J lost 2; bases outside the gene matches: 6. Germline V CDR1 and CDR2: SGHAT, FQNNGV. CDR3 length equals 15 residues. This TCR was recovered from a human donor with alopecia areata. The V gene is TRBV11-2, the J gene TRBJ2-3; 13 positions match TRBD2. Specimen: CD8+ T cells sorted from blood, collected at week 24, from a patient treated with tofacitinib. The CDR3 loop reads CATSGLAGPTDTQYF. The CDR3 coding sequence is TGTGCCACTTCGGGACTAGCGGGGCCCACAGATACGCAGTATTTT.